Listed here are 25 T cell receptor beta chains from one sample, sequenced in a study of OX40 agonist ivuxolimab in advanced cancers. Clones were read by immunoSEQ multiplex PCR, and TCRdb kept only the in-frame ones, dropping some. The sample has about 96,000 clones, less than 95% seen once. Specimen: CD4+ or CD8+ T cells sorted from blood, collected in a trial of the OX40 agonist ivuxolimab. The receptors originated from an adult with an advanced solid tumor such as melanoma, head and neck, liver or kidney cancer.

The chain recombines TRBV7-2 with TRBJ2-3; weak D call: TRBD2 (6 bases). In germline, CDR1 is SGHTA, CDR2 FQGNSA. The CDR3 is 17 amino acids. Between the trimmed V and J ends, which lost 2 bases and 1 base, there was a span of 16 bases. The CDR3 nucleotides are TGTGCCAGCAGCTTAAGCGGTGTGGCTAGCGGCACAGATACGCAGTATTTT. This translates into CASSLSGVASGTDTQYF.

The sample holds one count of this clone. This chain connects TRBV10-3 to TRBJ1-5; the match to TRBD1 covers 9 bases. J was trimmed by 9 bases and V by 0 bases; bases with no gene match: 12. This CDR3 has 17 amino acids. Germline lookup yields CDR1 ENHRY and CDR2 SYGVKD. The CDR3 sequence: CAISESGNRGRTRPQHF. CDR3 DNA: TGTGCCATCAGTGAGTCAGGAAACAGGGGGCGCACACGGCCCCAGCATTTT.

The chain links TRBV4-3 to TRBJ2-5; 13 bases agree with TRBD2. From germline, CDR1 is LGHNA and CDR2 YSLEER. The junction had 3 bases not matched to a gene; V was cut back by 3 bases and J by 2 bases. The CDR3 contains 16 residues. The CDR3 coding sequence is TGCGCCAGCAGCCACGGACTAGCGGGAGAACAAGAGACCCAGTACTTC. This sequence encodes CASSHGLAGEQETQYF.

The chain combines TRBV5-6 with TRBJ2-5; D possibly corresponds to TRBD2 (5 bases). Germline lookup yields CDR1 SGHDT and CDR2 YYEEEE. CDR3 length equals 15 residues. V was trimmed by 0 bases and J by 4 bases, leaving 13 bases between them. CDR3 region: CASSLGGELGETQYF. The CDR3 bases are TGTGCCAGCAGCTTGGGTGGGGAGTTGGGAGAGACCCAGTACTTC.

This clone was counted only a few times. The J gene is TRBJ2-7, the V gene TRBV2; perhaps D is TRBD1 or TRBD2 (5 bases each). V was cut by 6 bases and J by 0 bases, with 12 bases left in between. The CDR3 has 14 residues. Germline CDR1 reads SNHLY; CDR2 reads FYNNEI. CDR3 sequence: CASRTSRGSYEQYF. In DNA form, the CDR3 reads TGTGCCAGCAGAACCTCGAGGGGCTCCTACGAGCAGTACTTC.

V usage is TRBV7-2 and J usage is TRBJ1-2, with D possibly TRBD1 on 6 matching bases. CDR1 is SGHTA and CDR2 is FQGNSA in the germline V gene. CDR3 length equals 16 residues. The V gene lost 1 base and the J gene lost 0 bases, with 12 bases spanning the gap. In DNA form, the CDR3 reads TGTGCCAGCAGCTTAGGTGGACAGCGAGCTAACTATGGCTACACCTTC. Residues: CASSLGGQRANYGYTF.

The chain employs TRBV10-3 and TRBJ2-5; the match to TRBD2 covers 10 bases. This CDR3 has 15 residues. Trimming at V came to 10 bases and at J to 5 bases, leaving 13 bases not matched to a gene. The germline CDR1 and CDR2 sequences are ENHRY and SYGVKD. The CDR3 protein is CASRTASGSSETQYF. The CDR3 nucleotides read TGTGCCAGCCGGACGGCTAGCGGGAGTAGTGAGACCCAGTACTTC.

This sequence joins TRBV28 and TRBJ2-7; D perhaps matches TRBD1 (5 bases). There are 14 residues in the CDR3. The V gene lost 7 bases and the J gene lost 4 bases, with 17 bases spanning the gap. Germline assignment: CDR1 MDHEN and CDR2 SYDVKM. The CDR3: CASTSWGQGYEQYF. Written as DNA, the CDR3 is TGTGCCAGCACCTCTTGGGGTCAGGGTTACGAGCAGTACTTC. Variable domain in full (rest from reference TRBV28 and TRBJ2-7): DVKVTQSSRYLVKRTGEKVFLECVQDMDHENMFWYRQDPGLGLRLIYFSYDVKMKEKGDIPEGYSVSREKKERFSLILESASTNQTSMYLCASTSWGQGYEQYFGPGTRLTVT.

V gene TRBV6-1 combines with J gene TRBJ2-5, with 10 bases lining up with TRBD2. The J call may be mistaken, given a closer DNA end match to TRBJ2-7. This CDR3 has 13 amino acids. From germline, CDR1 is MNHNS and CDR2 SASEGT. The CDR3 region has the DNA TGTGCCAGCGTCACTAGCGGGATCTACGAGCAGTACTTC. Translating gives CASVTSGIYEQYF.

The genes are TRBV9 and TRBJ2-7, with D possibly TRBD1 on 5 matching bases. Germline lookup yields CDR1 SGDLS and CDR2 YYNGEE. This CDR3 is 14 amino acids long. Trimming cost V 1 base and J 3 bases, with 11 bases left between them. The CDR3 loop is CASSVYETDYEQYF. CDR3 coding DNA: TGTGCCAGCAGCGTATACGAGACAGACTACGAGCAGTACTTC.

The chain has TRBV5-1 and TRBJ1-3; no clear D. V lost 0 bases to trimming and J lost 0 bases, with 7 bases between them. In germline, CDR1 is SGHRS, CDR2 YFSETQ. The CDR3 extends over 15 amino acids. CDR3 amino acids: CASSLALSSGNTIYF. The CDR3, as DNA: TGCGCCAGCAGCTTGGCACTTAGCTCTGGAAACACCATATATTTT.

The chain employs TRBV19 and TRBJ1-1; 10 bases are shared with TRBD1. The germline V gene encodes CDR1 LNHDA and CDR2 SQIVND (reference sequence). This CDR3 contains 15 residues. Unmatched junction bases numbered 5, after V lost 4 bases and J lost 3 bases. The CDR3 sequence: CASSTEGQGYTEAFF. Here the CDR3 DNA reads TGTGCCAGTAGTACAGAGGGACAGGGGTACACTGAAGCTTTCTTT.

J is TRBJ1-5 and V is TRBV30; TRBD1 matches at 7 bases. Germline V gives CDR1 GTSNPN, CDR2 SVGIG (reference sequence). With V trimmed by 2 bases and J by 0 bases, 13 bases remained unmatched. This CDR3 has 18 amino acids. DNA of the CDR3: TGTGCCTGGAGTTCCTACAGGGGAGGTTACTATAGCAATCAGCCCCAGCATTTT. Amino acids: CAWSSYRGGYYSNQPQHF.

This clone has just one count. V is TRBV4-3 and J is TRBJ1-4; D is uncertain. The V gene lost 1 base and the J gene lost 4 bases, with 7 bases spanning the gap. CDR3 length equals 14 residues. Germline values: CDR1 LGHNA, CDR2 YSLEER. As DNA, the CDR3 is TGCGCCAGCAGCCAAGGGACGGGTAATGAAAAACTGTTTTTT. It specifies CASSQGTGNEKLFF.

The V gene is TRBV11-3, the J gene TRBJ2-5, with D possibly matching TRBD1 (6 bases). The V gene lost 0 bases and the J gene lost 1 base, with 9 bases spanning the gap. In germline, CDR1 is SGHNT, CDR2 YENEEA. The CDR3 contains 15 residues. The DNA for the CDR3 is TGTGCCAGCAGCTTAGATTCAGGGGCCCAAGAGACCCAGTACTTC. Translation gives CASSLDSGAQETQYF. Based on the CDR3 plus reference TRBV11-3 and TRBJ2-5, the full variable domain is EAGVVQSPRYKIIEKKQPVAFWCNPISGHNTLYWYLQNLGQGPELLIRYENEEAVDDSQLPKDRFSAERLKGVDSTLKIQPAELGDSAVYLCASSLDSGAQETQYFGPGTRLLVL.

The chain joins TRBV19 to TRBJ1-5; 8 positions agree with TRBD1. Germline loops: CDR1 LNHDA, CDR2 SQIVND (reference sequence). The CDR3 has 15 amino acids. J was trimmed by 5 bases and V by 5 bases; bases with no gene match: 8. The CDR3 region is CASSPLDRDDQPQHF. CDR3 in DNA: TGTGCCAGTAGTCCCCTGGACAGGGACGATCAGCCCCAGCATTTT.

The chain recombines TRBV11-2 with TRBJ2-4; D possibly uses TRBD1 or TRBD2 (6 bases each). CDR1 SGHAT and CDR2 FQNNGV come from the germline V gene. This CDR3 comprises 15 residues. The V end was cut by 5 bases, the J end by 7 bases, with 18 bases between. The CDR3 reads CASSPRGHMVNIQYF. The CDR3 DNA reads TGTGCCAGCAGCCCCCGGGGGCATATGGTGAACATTCAGTACTTC.

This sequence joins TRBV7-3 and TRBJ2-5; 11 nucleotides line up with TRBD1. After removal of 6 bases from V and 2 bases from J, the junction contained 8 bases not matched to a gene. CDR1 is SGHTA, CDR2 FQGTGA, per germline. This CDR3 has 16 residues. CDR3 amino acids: CASSLGGTGGQETQYF. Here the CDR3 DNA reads TGTGCCAGCAGTTTGGGTGGGACAGGGGGACAAGAGACCCAGTACTTC.

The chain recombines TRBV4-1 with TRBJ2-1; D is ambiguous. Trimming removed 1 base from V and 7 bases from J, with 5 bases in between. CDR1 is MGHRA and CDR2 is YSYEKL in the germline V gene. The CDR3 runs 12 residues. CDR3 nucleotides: TGCGCCAGCAGCCAAGTGGGAAATGAGCAGTTCTTC. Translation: CASSQVGNEQFF.

This CDR3 is CASSLGHRGQEQFF. The CDR3 coding sequence is TGTGCCAGCAGCTTAGGCCACAGGGGGCAGGAGCAGTTCTTC. V is TRBV7-2 and J is TRBJ2-1; 9 positions match TRBD1. Trimming took 1 base from V and 10 from J; bases not matched to a gene: 5. Looked up from germline, CDR1 is SGHTA and CDR2 is FQGNSA. The CDR3 contains 14 residues.

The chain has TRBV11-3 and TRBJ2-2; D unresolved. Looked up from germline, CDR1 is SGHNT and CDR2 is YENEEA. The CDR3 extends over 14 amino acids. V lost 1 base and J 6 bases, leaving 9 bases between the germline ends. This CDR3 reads CASSLARLAGELFF. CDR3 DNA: TGTGCCAGCAGCTTAGCCCGCCTCGCCGGGGAGCTGTTTTTT. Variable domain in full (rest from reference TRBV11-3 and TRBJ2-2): EAGVVQSPRYKIIEKKQPVAFWCNPISGHNTLYWYLQNLGQGPELLIRYENEEAVDDSQLPKDRFSAERLKGVDSTLKIQPAELGDSAVYLCASSLARLAGELFFGEGSRLTVL.

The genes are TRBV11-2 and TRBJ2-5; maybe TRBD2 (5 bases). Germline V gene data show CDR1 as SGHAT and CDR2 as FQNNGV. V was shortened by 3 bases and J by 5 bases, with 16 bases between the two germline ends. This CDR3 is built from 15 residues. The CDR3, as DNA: TGTGCCAGCAGCTTTGCCTACGGGGTTTGGGAGACCCAGTACTTC. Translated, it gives CASSFAYGVWETQYF. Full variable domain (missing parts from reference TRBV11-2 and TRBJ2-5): EAGVAQSPRYKIIEKRQSVAFWCNPISGHATLYWYQQILGQGPKLLIQFQNNGVVDDSQLPKDRFSAERLKGVDSTLKIQPAKLEDSAVYLCASSFAYGVWETQYFGPGTRLLVL.

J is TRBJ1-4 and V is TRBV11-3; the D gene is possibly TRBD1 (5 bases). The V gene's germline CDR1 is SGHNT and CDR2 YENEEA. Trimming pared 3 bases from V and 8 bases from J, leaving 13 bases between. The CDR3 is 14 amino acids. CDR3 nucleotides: TGTGCCAGCAGCTTTGGGGCCCTCAGGGAAAAACTGTTTTTT. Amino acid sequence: CASSFGALREKLFF.

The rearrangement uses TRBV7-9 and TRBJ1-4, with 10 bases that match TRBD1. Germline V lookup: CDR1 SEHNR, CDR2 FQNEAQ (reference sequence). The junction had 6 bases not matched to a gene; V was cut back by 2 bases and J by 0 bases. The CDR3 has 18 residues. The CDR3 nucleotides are TGTGCCAGCAGCTTATATGTCGGACAGGGGGCAACTAATGAAAAACTGTTTTTT. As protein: CASSLYVGQGATNEKLFF. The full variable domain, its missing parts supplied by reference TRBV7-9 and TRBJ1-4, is DTGVSQNPRHKITKRGQNVTFRCDPISEHNRLYWYRQTLGQGPEFLTYFQNEAQLEKSRLLSDRFSAERPKGSFSTLEIQRTEQGDSAMYLCASSLYVGQGATNEKLFFGSGTQLSVL.

The CDR3 region is CASSVGTSLYNEQFF. The CDR3 nucleotides are TGTGCCAGCAGCGTCGGGACTTCCCTCTACAATGAGCAGTTCTTC. The J gene is TRBJ2-1, the V gene TRBV7-3, with a possible D match to TRBD2 (6 bases). Germline-derived CDR1 and CDR2 are SGHTA and FQGTGA. Trimming pared 5 bases from V and 3 bases from J, leaving 14 bases between. There are 15 residues in the CDR3.